The rows below give T cell receptor beta chains drawn from one sample of a study of identical twins. TCRdb reprocessed the 5' RACE reads with MiXCR, giving one entry per CDR3 protein. Among 690,000 or so distinct CDR3 sequences, around 6% were seen once, and the ten largest hold roughly 1.8%. The sequencing sample was made of naive T cells sorted from blood. All receptors come from a man aged 18 to 29 in good health. CDR3s include the opening cysteine and the closing phenylalanine or tryptophan. The D gene is left open where the match is weak. Size is stated for part of the rows, as once, few or many counts, or as a class when the clone is expanded.

>TRBJ2-4|many|12|TRBV28|-
TGTGCCAGCAGCACTGACTTTTACATTCAGTACTTC
CASSTDFYIQYF
>TRBJ2-3|many|16|TRBV12-3/TRBV12-4|-
TGTGCCAGCAGCATAAGGTCCCCGGGGAGCACAGATACGCAGTATTTT
CASSIRSPGSTDTQYF
>TRBJ2-7|-|12|TRBV6-2/TRBV6-3|-
TGTGCCAGCAGTTACTTTCAAGGGCGGCAGTACTTC
CASSYFQGRQYF
>TRBJ2-3|few|15|TRBV7-6|-
TGTGCCAGCAGCTTAGGCCAAGCAATCTCAGATACGCAGTATTTT
CASSLGQAISDTQYF
>TRBJ2-1|many|15|TRBV29-1|-
TGCAGCGTTGACGATTTGGGCCAGGGTGGTAATGAGCAGTTCTTC
CSVDDLGQGGNEQFF
>TRBJ2-1|many|17|TRBV5-1|-
TGCGCCAGCAGCTTGGACTTTTGGGGGAGCTCCTACAATGAGCAGTTCTTC
CASSLDFWGSSYNEQFF
>TRBJ2-1|many|16|TRBV6-5|-
TGTGCCAGCAGTTACCCCACGGGGGGCGGAAGCAATGAGCAGTTCTTC
CASSYPTGGGSNEQFF
>TRBJ2-7|-|14|TRBV5-5|TRBD1
TGTGCCAGCAGCTGGGGGACAGGGGACTACGAGCAGTACTTC
CASSWGTGDYEQYF
>TRBJ2-5|many|15|TRBV7-2|TRBD2
TGTGCCAGCAGACCACGGTCGGGGGGAGTGGAGACCCAGTACTTC
CASRPRSGGVETQYF
>TRBJ2-3|many|16|TRBV7-9|-
TGTGCCAGCAGCTTAACACAGTTCCTAAGCACAGATACGCAGTATTTT
CASSLTQFLSTDTQYF
>TRBJ2-2|few|15|TRBV4-3|-
TGCGCCAGCAGCCAAGAGGGATCTAACACCGGGGAGCTGTTTTTT
CASSQEGSNTGELFF
>TRBJ2-6|few|16|TRBV9|-
TGTGCCAGCAGCGTAGCTCAGGGGACTGGGGCCAACGTCCTGACTTTC
CASSVAQGTGANVLTF
>TRBJ2-2|-|14|TRBV7-3|-
TGTGCCAGCAGCTTCCCTATGTACACCGGGGAGCTGTTTTTT
CASSFPMYTGELFF
>TRBJ2-3|many|16|TRBV25-1|TRBD2
TGTGCCAGCAGTAATATAGCGGGAGGCTTCACAGATACGCAGTATTTT
CASSNIAGGFTDTQYF
>TRBJ2-4|-|17|TRBV30|TRBD1
TGTGCCTGGAGTCCGTCCGGGACAGGGGGCCTATATGACATTCAGTACTTC
CAWSPSGTGGLYDIQYF
>TRBJ2-2|few|17|TRBV5-6|-
TGTGCCAGCAGCTCCGAATATAGGACAGCGAACACCGGGGAGCTGTTTTTT
CASSSEYRTANTGELFF
>TRBJ2-1|-|15|TRBV3-1|TRBD1
TGTGCCAGCAGCCAACCGAGAGACAGGGATAATGAGCAGTTCTTC
CASSQPRDRDNEQFF
>TRBJ2-5|-|15|TRBV7-6|-
TGTGCCAGCAGCTTAGCGCCTCAGAATCAAGAGACCCAGTACTTC
CASSLAPQNQETQYF
>TRBJ1-6|many|15|TRBV7-2|-
TGTGCCAGCAGCTTAGTGTTGGAGTCCTATTCACCCCTCCACTTT
CASSLVLESYSPLHF
>TRBJ2-1|few|12|TRBV7-8|TRBD2
TGTGCCAGCAGCTTTGGGCGCGGGAGAAAGTTCTTC
CASSFGRGRKFF
>TRBJ2-7|-|11|TRBV2|-
TGTGCCAGCAGTGGACGGAACGAGCAGTACTTC
CASSGRNEQYF
>TRBJ2-5|-|15|TRBV25-1|-
TGTGCCAGCAGCGAGGGCAGGGGGGCAAAAGAGACCCAGTACTTC
CASSEGRGAKETQYF
>TRBJ2-7|many|13|TRBV28|TRBD1
TGTGCCAGCAGTCGGACAGGGGCCAACGAGCAGTACTTC
CASSRTGANEQYF
>TRBJ2-5|-|15|TRBV5-1|-
TGCGCCAGCAGCTTGGGGGGCCGGGCTGAGGAGACCCAGTACTTC
CASSLGGRAEETQYF
>TRBJ2-5|many|15|TRBV12-3/TRBV12-4|-
TGTGCCAGCAGTCCCGACGGGAAAACGCAAGAGACCCAGTACTTC
CASSPDGKTQETQYF
>TRBJ1-5|-|15|TRBV9|-
TGTGCCAGCAGCGAAGGGTTATCTCGAGATCAGCCCCAGCATTTT
CASSEGLSRDQPQHF
>TRBJ2-3|many|13|TRBV6-1|-
TGTGCCTTAAATGCAGGGATAACAGATACGCAGTATTTT
CALNAGITDTQYF
>TRBJ2-1|many|12|TRBV5-1|-
TGCGCCAGCAGCTTCAGGGGCGATGAGCAGTTCTTC
CASSFRGDEQFF
>TRBJ2-1|-|16|TRBV6-1|-
TGTGCCAGCAGTCCTTTTGGGACTGGGACCTACAATGAGCAGTTCTTC
CASSPFGTGTYNEQFF
>TRBJ2-1|many|13|TRBV11-3|-
TGTGCCACCGAACTACCGGGCTACAATGAGCAGTTCTTC
CATELPGYNEQFF
>TRBJ1-5|many|13|TRBV20-1|TRBD1
TGCAGTGCTTTCGAGGGGGCCAATCAGCCCCAGCATTTT
CSAFEGANQPQHF
>TRBJ2-5|many|13|TRBV6-5|-
TGTGCCAGCAGTTACTCCAAGGGGGAGACCCAGTACTTC
CASSYSKGETQYF
>TRBJ1-6|many|15|TRBV20-1|TRBD1
TGCAGTGCTAGCGATACCGGGACAGCTAATTCACCCCTCCACTTT
CSASDTGTANSPLHF
>TRBJ1-1|many|12|TRBV12-3/TRBV12-4|TRBD1
TGTGCCAGCAGCCATGGGACAGGTGAAGCTTTCTTT
CASSHGTGEAFF
>TRBJ2-5|many|13|TRBV15|-
TGTGCCACTGAGGGTGGGGGCCAAGAGACCCAGTACTTC
CATEGGGQETQYF
>TRBJ1-5|many|18|TRBV12-3/TRBV12-4|TRBD1
TGTGCCAGCAGTTTTACAGGGGGCAGGGTGTATGGCAATCAGCCCCAGCATTTT
CASSFTGGRVYGNQPQHF
>TRBJ2-2|many|11|TRBV20-1|-
TGCAGTGCTAGCCTCACCGGGGAGCTGTTTTTT
CSASLTGELFF
>TRBJ2-7|few|16|TRBV11-1|-
TGTGCCAGCAGCCCGTCCGGGGTTTTCCCCCCCTACGAGCAGTACTTC
CASSPSGVFPPYEQYF
>TRBJ1-5|many|13|TRBV7-2|-
TGTGCCAGCAGCTCCTCGTTGGTACAGCCCCAGCATTTT
CASSSSLVQPQHF
>TRBJ2-5|few|15|TRBV7-2|-
TGTGCCAGCAGCCGGACAGTGGGGAGCCAAGAGACCCAGTACTTC
CASSRTVGSQETQYF
>TRBJ2-5|-|17|TRBV3-1|TRBD2
TGTGCCAGCAGCCAACCAACTAGCGGGAGGGACTTAAGGACCCAGTACTTC
CASSQPTSGRDLRTQYF
>TRBJ2-1|many|17|TRBV27|TRBD1
TGTGCCAGCAGCCTAGGATTTTATCGGGACAGGCCCAATGAGCAGTTCTTC
CASSLGFYRDRPNEQFF
>TRBJ2-1|-|14|TRBV9|-
TGTGCCAGCAGCGCCGGGACCCCCGGCAATGAGCAGTTCTTC
CASSAGTPGNEQFF
>TRBJ2-2|-|17|TRBV4-3|-
TGCGCCAGCAGCCAAGAGTCCCCGGGGATGTACACCGGGGAGCTGTTTTTT
CASSQESPGMYTGELFF
>TRBJ1-1|-|14|TRBV3-1|-
TGTGCCAGCAGCCTTCAGGGGAGCGAGACTGAAGCTTTCTTT
CASSLQGSETEAFF
>TRBJ1-5|few|16|TRBV12-3/TRBV12-4|-
TGTGCCAGCACCTTGGGGGGGCTGGGGAGCAATCAGCCCCAGCATTTT
CASTLGGLGSNQPQHF